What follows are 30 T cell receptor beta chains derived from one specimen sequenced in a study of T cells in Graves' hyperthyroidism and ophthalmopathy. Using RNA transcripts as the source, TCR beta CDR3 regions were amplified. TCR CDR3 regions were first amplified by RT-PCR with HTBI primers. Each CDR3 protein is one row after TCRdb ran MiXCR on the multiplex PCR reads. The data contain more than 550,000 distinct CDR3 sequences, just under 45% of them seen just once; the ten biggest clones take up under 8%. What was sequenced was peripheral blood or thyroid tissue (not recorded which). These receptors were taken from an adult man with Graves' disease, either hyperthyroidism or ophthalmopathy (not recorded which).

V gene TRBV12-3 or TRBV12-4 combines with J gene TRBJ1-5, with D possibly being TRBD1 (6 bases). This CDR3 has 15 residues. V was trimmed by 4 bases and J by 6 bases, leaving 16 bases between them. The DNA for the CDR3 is TGTGCCAGCAGTTCCCATGAGGGGGTTGGTCAGCCCCAGCATTTT. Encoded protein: CASSSHEGVGQPQHF.

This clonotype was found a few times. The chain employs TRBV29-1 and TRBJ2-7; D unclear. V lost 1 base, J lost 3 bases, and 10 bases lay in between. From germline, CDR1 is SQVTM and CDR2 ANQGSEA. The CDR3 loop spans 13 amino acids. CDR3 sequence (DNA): TGCAGCGTTGAAGGTGGAGCAGACTACGAGCAGTACTTC. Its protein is CSVEGGADYEQYF.

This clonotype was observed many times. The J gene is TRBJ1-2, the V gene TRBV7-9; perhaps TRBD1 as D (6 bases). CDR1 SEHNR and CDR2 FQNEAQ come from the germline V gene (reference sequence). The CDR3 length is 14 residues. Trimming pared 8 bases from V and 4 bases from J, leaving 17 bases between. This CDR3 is CASFRPGQTYGYTF. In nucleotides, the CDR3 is TGTGCCAGCTTCCGGCCCGGACAGACCTATGGCTACACCTTC. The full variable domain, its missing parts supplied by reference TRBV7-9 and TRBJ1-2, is DTGVSQNPRHKITKRGQNVTFRCDPISEHNRLYWYRQTLGQGPEFLTYFQNEAQLEKSRLLSDRFSAERPKGSFSTLEIQRTEQGDSAMYLCASFRPGQTYGYTFGSGTRLTVV.

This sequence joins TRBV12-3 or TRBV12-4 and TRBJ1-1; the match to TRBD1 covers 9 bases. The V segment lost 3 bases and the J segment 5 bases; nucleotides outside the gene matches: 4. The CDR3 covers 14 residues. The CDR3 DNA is TGTGCCAGCAGTTTGTTTGGGACAGGGACTGAAGCTTTCTTT. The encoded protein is CASSLFGTGTEAFF.

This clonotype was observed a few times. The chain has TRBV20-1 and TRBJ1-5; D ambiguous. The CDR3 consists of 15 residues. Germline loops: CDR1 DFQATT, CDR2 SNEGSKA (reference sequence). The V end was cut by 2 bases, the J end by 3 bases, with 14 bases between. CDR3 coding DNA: TGCAGTGCTAGACCTCTCGCCGAACACAATCAGCCCCAGCATTTT. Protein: CSARPLAEHNQPQHF.

CDR3: CASVDRYTEAFF. Written as DNA, the CDR3 is TGTGCCAGTGTGGATAGGTACACTGAAGCTTTCTTT. This sequence joins TRBV19 and TRBJ1-1, with unresolved D. V was clipped by 8 bases and J by 3 bases, with 10 bases between them. Germline-derived CDR1 and CDR2 are LNHDA and SQIVND (reference sequence). The CDR3 is 12 amino acids.

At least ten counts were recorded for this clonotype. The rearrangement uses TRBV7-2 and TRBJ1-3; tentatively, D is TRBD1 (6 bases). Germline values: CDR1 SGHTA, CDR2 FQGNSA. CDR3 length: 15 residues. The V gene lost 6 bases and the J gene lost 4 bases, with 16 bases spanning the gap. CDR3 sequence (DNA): TGTGCCAGCAGGCTAGCTACAGGGAGCGGAAACACCATATATTTT. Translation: CASRLATGSGNTIYF.

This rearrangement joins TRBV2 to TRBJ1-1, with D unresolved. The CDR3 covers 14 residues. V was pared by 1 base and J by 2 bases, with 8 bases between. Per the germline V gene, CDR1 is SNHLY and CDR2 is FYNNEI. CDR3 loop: CASSEGIINTEAFF. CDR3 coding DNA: TGTGCCAGCAGTGAAGGGATAATTAACACTGAAGCTTTCTTT. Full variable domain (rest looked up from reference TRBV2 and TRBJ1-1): EPEVTQTPSHQVTQMGQEVILRCVPISNHLYFYWYRQILGQKVEFLVSFYNNEISEKSEIFDDQFSVERPDGSNFTLKIRSTKLEDSAMYFCASSEGIINTEAFFGQGTRLTVV.

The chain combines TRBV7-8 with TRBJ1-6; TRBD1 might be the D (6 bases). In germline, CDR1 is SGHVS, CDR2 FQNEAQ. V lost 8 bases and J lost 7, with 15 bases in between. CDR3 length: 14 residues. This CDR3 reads CASGLTGGNSPLHF. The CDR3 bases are TGTGCCAGCGGATTGACAGGAGGGAATTCACCCCTCCACTTT.

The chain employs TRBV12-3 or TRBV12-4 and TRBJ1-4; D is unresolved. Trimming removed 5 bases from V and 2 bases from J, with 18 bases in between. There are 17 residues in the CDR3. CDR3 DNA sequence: TGTGCCAGCAGTGGATCCCTCACGGGAACGACTAATGAAAAACTGTTTTTT. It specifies CASSGSLTGTTNEKLFF.

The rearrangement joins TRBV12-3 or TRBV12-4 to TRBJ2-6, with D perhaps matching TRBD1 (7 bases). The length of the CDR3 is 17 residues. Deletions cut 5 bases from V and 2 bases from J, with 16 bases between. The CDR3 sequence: CASSDGGGGAGANVLTF. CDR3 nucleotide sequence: TGTGCCAGCAGTGATGGAGGGGGCGGAGCTGGGGCCAACGTCCTGACTTTC.

CDR3 bases: TGTGCCTGGAGTAACGGAGCTTGGGGGCATCAGCCCCAGCATTTT. Amino acid sequence: CAWSNGAWGHQPQHF. The rearrangement joins TRBV19 to TRBJ1-5, with a possible D match to TRBD1 (6 bases). The CDR3 has 15 amino acids. The V end was cut by 11 bases, the J end by 5 bases, with 22 bases between. Germline V gene lookup returns CDR1 LNHDA and CDR2 SQIVND (reference sequence).

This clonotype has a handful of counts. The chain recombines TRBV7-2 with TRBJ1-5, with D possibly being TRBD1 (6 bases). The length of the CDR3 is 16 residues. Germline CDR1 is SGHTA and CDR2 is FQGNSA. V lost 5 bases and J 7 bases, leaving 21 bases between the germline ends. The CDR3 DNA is TGTGCCAGCAGCCGAGAATTTACAGGGCTTAGACAGCCCCAGCATTTT. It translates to CASSREFTGLRQPQHF.

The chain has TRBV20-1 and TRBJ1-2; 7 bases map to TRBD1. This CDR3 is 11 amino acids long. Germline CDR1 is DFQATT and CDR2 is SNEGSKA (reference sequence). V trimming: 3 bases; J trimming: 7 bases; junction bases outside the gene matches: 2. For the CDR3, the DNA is TGCAGTGCTAGGGGGGACAGTGGCTACACCTTC. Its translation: CSARGDSGYTF.

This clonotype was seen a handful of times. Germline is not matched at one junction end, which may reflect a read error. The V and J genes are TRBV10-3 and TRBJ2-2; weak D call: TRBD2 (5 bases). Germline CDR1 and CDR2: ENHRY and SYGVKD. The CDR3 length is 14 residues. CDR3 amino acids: CAINEGGNTGELFF. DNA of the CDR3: TGTGCCATCAATGAGGGTGGCAACACCGGGGAGCTGTTTTTT.

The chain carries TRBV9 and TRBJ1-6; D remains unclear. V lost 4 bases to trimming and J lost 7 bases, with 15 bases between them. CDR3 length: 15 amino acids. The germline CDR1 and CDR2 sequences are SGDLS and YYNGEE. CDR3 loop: CASSQGPGSNSPLHF. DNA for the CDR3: TGTGCCAGCAGCCAAGGCCCGGGGTCGAATTCACCCCTCCACTTT.

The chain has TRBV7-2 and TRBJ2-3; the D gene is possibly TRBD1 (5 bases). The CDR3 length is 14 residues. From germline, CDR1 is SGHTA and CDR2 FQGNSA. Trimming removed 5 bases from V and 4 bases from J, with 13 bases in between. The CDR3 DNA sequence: TGTGCCAGCAGCCAACACAGGATTTCAGATACGCAGTATTTT. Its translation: CASSQHRISDTQYF. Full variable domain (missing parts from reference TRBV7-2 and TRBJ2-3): GAGVSQSPSNKVTEKGKDVELRCDPISGHTALYWYRQSLGQGLEFLIYFQGNSAPDKSGLPSDRFSAERTGGSVSTLTIQRTQQEDSAVYLCASSQHRISDTQYFGPGTRLTVL.

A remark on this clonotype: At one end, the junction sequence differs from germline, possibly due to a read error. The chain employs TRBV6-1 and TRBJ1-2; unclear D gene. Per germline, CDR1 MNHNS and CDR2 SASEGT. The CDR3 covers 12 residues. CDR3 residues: CAGSLTNYGYTF. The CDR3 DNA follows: TGTGCCGGCAGTCTCACTAACTATGGCTACACCTTC.

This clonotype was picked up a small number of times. As DNA, the CDR3 is TGCGCCAGCAGCTTGGTGGGGCGGAGGGAAGAGACCCAGTACTTC. Its protein is CASSLVGRREETQYF. The rearrangement uses TRBV5-1 and TRBJ2-5; tentative D call: TRBD2 (6 bases). Germline loops: CDR1 SGHRS, CDR2 YFSETQ. The CDR3 spans 15 residues. Trimming stripped 0 bases from V and 3 bases from J, with 12 bases between. Full variable domain (missing parts from reference TRBV5-1 and TRBJ2-5): KAGVTQTPRYLIKTRGQQVTLSCSPISGHRSVSWYQQTPGQGLQFLFEYFSETQRNKGNFPGRFSGRQFSNSRSEMNVSTLELGDSALYLCASSLVGRREETQYFGPGTRLLVL.

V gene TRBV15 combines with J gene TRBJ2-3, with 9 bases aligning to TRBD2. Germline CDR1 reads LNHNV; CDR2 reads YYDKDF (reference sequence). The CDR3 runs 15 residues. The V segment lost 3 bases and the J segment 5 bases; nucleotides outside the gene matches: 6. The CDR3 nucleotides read TGTGCCACCAGCAGGATAGCGGGAGTGGGAGATACGCAGTATTTT. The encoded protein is CATSRIAGVGDTQYF.

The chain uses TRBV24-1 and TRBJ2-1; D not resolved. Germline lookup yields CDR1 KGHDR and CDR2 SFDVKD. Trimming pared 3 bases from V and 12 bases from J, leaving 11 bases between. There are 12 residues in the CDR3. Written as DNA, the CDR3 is TGTGCCACCAGTGATCCCTCAGTGGGGCAGTTCTTC. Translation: CATSDPSVGQFF.

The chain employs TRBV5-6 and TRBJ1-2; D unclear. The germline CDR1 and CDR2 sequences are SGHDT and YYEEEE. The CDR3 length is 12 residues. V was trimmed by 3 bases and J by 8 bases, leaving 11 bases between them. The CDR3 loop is CASSSGVEGYTF. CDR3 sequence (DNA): TGTGCCAGCAGCTCGGGAGTAGAGGGCTACACCTTC.

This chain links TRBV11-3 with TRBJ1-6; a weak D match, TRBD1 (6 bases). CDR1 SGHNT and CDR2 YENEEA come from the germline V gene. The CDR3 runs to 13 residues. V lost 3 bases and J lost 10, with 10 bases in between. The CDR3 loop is CASSLWQGSPLHF. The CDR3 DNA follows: TGTGCCAGCAGCTTGTGGCAGGGGTCACCCCTCCACTTT.

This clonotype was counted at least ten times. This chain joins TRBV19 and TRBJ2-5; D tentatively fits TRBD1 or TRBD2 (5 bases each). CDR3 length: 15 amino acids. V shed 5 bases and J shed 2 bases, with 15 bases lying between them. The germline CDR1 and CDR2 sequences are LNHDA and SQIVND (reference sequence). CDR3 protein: CASSGSQGRQETQYF. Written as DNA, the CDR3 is TGTGCCAGTAGTGGTTCCCAGGGACGGCAAGAGACCCAGTACTTC.

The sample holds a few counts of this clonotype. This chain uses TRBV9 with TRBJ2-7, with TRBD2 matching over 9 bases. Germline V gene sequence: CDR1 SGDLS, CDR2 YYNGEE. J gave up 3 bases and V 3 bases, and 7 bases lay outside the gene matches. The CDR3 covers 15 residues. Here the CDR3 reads CASSAGGGELYEQYF. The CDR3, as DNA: TGTGCCAGCAGCGCCGGCGGGGGGGAACTCTACGAGCAGTACTTC.

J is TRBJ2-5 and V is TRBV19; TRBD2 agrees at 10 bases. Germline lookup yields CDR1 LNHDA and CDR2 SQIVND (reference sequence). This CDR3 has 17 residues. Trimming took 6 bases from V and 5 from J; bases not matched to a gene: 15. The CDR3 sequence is CASRRPGASGSPETQYF. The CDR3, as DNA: TGTGCCAGTAGACGACCCGGGGCTAGCGGGAGCCCGGAGACCCAGTACTTC.

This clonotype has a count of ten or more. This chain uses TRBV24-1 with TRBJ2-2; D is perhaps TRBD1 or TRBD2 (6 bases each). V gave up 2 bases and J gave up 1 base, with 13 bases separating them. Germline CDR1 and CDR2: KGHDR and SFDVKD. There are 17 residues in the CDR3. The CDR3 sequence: CATSDWGGTLNTGELFF. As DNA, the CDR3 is TGTGCCACCAGTGATTGGGGCGGGACACTGAACACCGGGGAGCTGTTTTTT.

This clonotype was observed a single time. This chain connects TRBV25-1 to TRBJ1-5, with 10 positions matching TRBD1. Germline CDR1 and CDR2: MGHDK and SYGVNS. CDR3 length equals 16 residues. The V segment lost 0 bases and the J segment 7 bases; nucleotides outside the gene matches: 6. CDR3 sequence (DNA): TGTGCCAGCAGTGAATATGAGGACAGGGGGGAGCAGCCCCAGCATTTT. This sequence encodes CASSEYEDRGEQPQHF.

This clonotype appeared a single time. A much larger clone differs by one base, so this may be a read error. The CDR3 sequence is CAISESMWRSDTEAFF. The DNA for the CDR3 is TGTGCCATCAGTGAGTCTATGTGGCGTTCGGACACTGAAGCTTTCTTT. V and J are TRBV10-3 and TRBJ1-1; D is uncertain. V dropped 0 bases and J dropped 3 bases, with 14 bases sitting between them. This CDR3 comprises 16 residues. Germline lookup yields CDR1 ENHRY and CDR2 SYGVKD.

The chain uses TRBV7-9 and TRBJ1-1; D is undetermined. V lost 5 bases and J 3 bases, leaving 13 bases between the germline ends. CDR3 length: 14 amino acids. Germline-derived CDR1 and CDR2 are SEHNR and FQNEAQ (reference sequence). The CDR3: CASSQVGVDTEAFF. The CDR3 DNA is TGTGCCAGCAGCCAAGTGGGTGTGGACACTGAAGCTTTCTTT.